The 10 T cell receptor beta chains below were found in one sample sequenced in a study of blood T cell repertoires in COVID-19. TCRdb's table, derived via immunoSEQ multiplex PCR, lists solely in-frame clones and lacks some. The sample contains about 240,000 clones, roughly 86% of which appear only once. Sequenced material: PBMCs or T cells enriched from blood (not recorded which). The receptors stem from a woman in her thirties or forties with acute COVID-19.

The chain is built from TRBV30 and TRBJ2-1; tentatively, D is TRBD2 (7 bases). Germline loops: CDR1 GTSNPN, CDR2 SVGIG (reference sequence). This CDR3 spans 15 amino acids. V shed 0 bases and J shed 4 bases, with 13 bases lying between them. CDR3 sequence (DNA): TGTGCCTGGAGTGTCGAGAGCGGGACATACAATGAGCAGTTCTTC. Its protein product is CAWSVESGTYNEQFF.

The chain joins TRBV11-3 to TRBJ2-5, with 9 bases that match TRBD1. With V trimmed by 5 bases and J by 5 bases, 6 bases remained unmatched. Germline CDR1 SGHNT, CDR2 YENEEA. CDR3 length: 14 residues. The CDR3 DNA sequence: TGTGCCAGCAGCCCAACAGGGGGCGCGGAGACCCAGTACTTC. Its protein is CASSPTGGAETQYF. The full variable domain, its missing parts supplied by reference TRBV11-3 and TRBJ2-5, is EAGVVQSPRYKIIEKKQPVAFWCNPISGHNTLYWYLQNLGQGPELLIRYENEEAVDDSQLPKDRFSAERLKGVDSTLKIQPAELGDSAVYLCASSPTGGAETQYFGPGTRLLVL.

The chain recombines TRBV7-2 with TRBJ2-7, with a tentative D call TRBD2 (6 bases). Per the germline V gene, CDR1 is SGHTA and CDR2 is FQGNSA. V lost 5 bases and J lost 1, with 9 bases in between. This CDR3 region has 13 residues. The CDR3 DNA reads as TGTGCCAGCAGCCCTGGGGGGTCCTACGAGCAGTACTTC. Amino acid sequence: CASSPGGSYEQYF.

This clone is a singleton in its sample. V gene TRBV5-1 combines with J gene TRBJ1-1, with D possibly matching TRBD1 (6 bases). The CDR3 runs to 15 residues. CDR1 is SGHRS, CDR2 YFSETQ, per germline. V was cut by 4 bases and J by 1 base, with 14 bases left in between. The CDR3 DNA reads TGCGCCAGCAGCCCTGGGACACGACAGAACACTGAAGCTTTCTTT. This translates into CASSPGTRQNTEAFF.

The chain joins TRBV11-3 to TRBJ2-7; no definite D call. The CDR3 spans 14 residues. Looked up from germline, CDR1 is SGHNT and CDR2 is YENEEA. The germline V and J ends were trimmed by 2 bases and 2 bases, with 10 bases remaining between them. The CDR3 loop reads CASSLLSPTYEQYF. The CDR3 region has the DNA TGTGCCAGCAGCTTACTGAGCCCTACCTACGAGCAGTACTTC.

The V and J genes are TRBV5-1 and TRBJ2-5; D remains unclear. CDR3 length: 13 amino acids. Per germline, CDR1 SGHRS and CDR2 YFSETQ. Between the trimmed V and J ends, which lost 0 bases and 5 bases, there was a span of 8 bases. The CDR3 loop reads CASSLAELETQYF. Here the CDR3 DNA reads TGCGCCAGCAGCTTGGCGGAGCTTGAGACCCAGTACTTC.

The chain carries TRBV5-6 and TRBJ2-7; TRBD1 matches at 9 bases. The CDR3 totals 14 residues. Losses at the gene ends were 4 bases for V and 4 bases for J; bases not matched to a gene: 6. The germline gives CDR1 SGHDT, CDR2 YYEEEE. The CDR3 here is CASSHGTGNYEQYF. CDR3 nucleotides: TGTGCCAGCAGCCACGGGACAGGGAATTACGAGCAGTACTTC.

The chain combines TRBV29-1 with TRBJ1-1, with TRBD1 matching 7 bases. Germline loops: CDR1 SQVTM, CDR2 ANQGSEA. This CDR3 has 14 amino acids. With 6 bases clipped from V and 6 bases from J, the junction kept 13 bases outside the gene matches. As DNA, the CDR3 is TGCAGCGTAGAACCCAGGGGGTCGTTACCTGAAGCTTTCTTT. Translation: CSVEPRGSLPEAFF.

The chain employs TRBV18 and TRBJ2-1; D call uncertain. CDR1 and CDR2 from the germline V gene are KGHSH and LQKENI. The ends were cut back, 2 bases at V and 4 bases at J, with 12 bases in the middle. The CDR3 consists of 15 residues. The CDR3 DNA sequence: TGTGCCAGCTCACCAGTCTATCAGACATACAATGAGCAGTTCTTC. Translated: CASSPVYQTYNEQFF.

This clone showed up just a few times. The rearrangement links TRBV15 to TRBJ2-2; 8 nucleotides agree with TRBD2. After removal of 1 base from V and 2 bases from J, the junction contained 3 bases not matched to a gene. The CDR3 sequence is 16 residues long. Germline CDR1 reads LNHNV; CDR2 reads YYDKDF (reference sequence). CDR3 nucleotide sequence: TGTGCCACCAGCAGAGCTAGCGGGCTTAACACCGGGGAGCTGTTTTTT. This translates into CATSRASGLNTGELFF.